This T cell receptor (beta chain) stems from a study of T-cell reconstitution after alpha-beta-depleted transplantation in children. Germline V gene lookup returns CDR1 LGHNA and CDR2 YSLEER. This CDR3 contains 16 residues. The V and J ends lost 0 bases and 4 bases respectively, with 15 bases between them. A TCRbeta library incorporating unique molecular identifiers was prepared. MiXCR, run by TCRdb on the PCR reads, gives a single entry per CDR3 protein. The sample contains about 500,000 distinct CDR3 sequences, around a third of which appear only once. This chain uses TRBV4-3 with TRBJ1-1, with D maybe TRBD1 (5 bases). The input for sequencing was PBMCs from the stem cell graft donor, taken from the stem cell graft. This clonotype was sampled from a human donor who donated a stem cell graft to a child with aplastic anemia. CDR3 bases: TGCGCCAGCAGCCAAGAGCGGGGCGAATTGATCACTGAAGCTTTCTTT. It specifies CASSQERGELITEAFF.